The sample holds a few counts of the clone carrying this T cell receptor (beta chain). What it binds is unknown. Using immunoSEQ multiplex PCR, the repertoire was profiled, and TCRdb retains in-frame clones only, with some absent. The table shows approximately 15,000 clones, with about 90% occurring only once. The data were taken from a study of untreated major depressive disorder. Whole-study results and caveats: CD4+ T cells from depressed patients used TRBV05-01 (Vbeta 5.1) more often than controls. Each subject's top five TRBV05-01 clones were all private.

Major depressive disorder by DSM-IV, Hamilton depression score of at least 18. Thawed PBMCs underwent magnetic negative selection for CD4+ T cells. Germline CDR1 reads GTSNPN; CDR2 reads SVGIG (reference sequence). Between the trimmed V and J ends, which lost 2 bases and 9 bases, there was a span of 11 bases. CDR3 length: 12 residues. V usage is TRBV30 and J usage is TRBJ1-5; D is perhaps TRBD1 (5 bases). Specimen: CD4+ T cells from PBMCs. The sequence derives from a woman aged 30 to 39 with major depressive disorder. CDR3 sequence reads: CAWSRRGRPQHF. In DNA form, the CDR3 reads TGTGCCTGGAGTCGGAGGGGACGGCCCCAGCATTTT.